This T cell receptor (beta chain) was recovered during a study of a mutant IDH1 vaccine in newly diagnosed glioma. Study-wide background: Patients received vaccination from 4-6 weeks after radiotherapy alone, or with temozolomide cycles. Sex distribution of treated patients was approximately 60% male and roughly 38% female; mean age was about 41 years. Weeks 35 and 47 hosted visits V12 and V13, respectively.

As regards this clone: The antigen is not known.

Stated time point: week 47, end of study. A single vaccine dose contained 300 ug of mutant IDH1 20-mer peptide, and topical imiquimod was used with it. Donor diagnoses consisted of new WHO grade 3 or 4 IDH1-mutant, ATRX-lost astrocytomas. V shed 2 bases, J shed 6 bases, and the junction held 4 bases outside the gene matches. In germline, CDR1 is MNHEY, CDR2 SMNVEV (reference sequence). There are 14 residues in the CDR3. Profiling relied on immunoSEQ multiplex PCR, and the TCRdb table lists in-frame clones only, not all of them. Among about 94,000 clones listed, roughly 89% were seen once. This sample comprised PBMCs, obtained from a glioma patient whose treatment included an IDH1 peptide vaccine. The V call is TRBV27, the J call TRBJ2-4; 7 nucleotides align to TRBD1. This receptor was taken from a woman aged 45 to 65 with glioma. In nucleotides, the CDR3 is TGTGCCAGCAGTTTAGACAGGGACAGAAACATTCAGTACTTC. It is translated as CASSLDRDRNIQYF.